These 5 T cell receptor beta chains share one sample of origin, sequenced in a study of cytomegalovirus exposure and HLA in healthy donors. It was with 60 Vbeta and 13 Jbeta primers that the PCR ran. Method: immunoSEQ multiplex PCR; TCRdb's copy keeps in-frame clones and lacks some. The table lists roughly 200,000 clones, around four fifths of them singletons, with 1.7% in the top ten. Material for sequencing was PBMCs. The receptor set was obtained from a man between 35 and 55 years old in good health and CMV-seropositive.

The rearrangement links TRBV18 to TRBJ2-1; D is possibly TRBD1 (7 bases). V was trimmed by 6 bases and J by 0 bases, leaving 15 bases between them. This CDR3 spans 16 amino acids. From germline, CDR1 is KGHSH and CDR2 LQKENI. CDR3 sequence: CASSTEGASSYNEQFF. The CDR3 DNA reads TGTGCCAGCTCCACGGAGGGGGCGAGCTCCTACAATGAGCAGTTCTTC.

This chain joins TRBV5-1 and TRBJ2-7; TRBD1 matches 9 bases. V was pared by 3 bases and J by 2 bases, with 3 bases of the junction left unmatched. Germline CDR1 reads SGHRS; CDR2 reads YFSETQ. The CDR3 spans 14 residues. In nucleotides, the CDR3 is TGCGCCAGCAGCTGGGGGGACAGGGCCTACGAGCAGTACTTC. This translates into CASSWGDRAYEQYF.

V gene TRBV7-9 combines with J gene TRBJ1-1; D possibly corresponds to TRBD1 (5 bases). The V end lost 4 bases, the J end lost 1 base, and 19 bases lay between the germline ends. Germline V gene data show CDR1 as SEHNR and CDR2 as FQNEAQ (reference sequence). The CDR3 length is 17 residues. This CDR3 is CASSSPGRVPANTEAFF. The CDR3 DNA sequence: TGTGCCAGCAGCTCCCCCGGCAGGGTCCCTGCGAACACTGAAGCTTTCTTT.

The chain links TRBV13 to TRBJ2-4; possible D gene TRBD2, 5 bases. Germline assignment: CDR1 PRHDT and CDR2 FYEKMQ (reference sequence). This CDR3 region has 12 residues. V was clipped by 5 bases and J by 6 bases, with 8 bases between them. In DNA, the CDR3 is TGTGCCAGCAGCGCGGGTTCAAACATTCAGTACTTC. Amino acid sequence: CASSAGSNIQYF. The variable domain in full, completed from reference TRBV13 and TRBJ2-4, reads AAGVIQSPRHLIKEKRETATLKCYPIPRHDTVYWYQQGPGQDPQFLISFYEKMQSDKGSIPDRFSAQQFSDYHSELNMSSLELGDSALYFCASSAGSNIQYFGAGTRLSVL.

The rearrangement links TRBV11-2 to TRBJ1-5; D uncertain. V was trimmed by 4 bases and J by 5 bases, leaving 9 bases between them. There are 13 residues in the CDR3. The V gene's germline CDR1 is SGHAT and CDR2 FQNNGV. The CDR3 spells CASSSQRHQPQHF. CDR3 DNA: TGTGCCAGCAGCTCCCAGCGGCATCAGCCCCAGCATTTT.